The clone carrying this TCR beta chain was found once. Its antigen is still unknown. The data were obtained in a study of cytomegalovirus exposure and HLA in healthy donors. Regarding the study as a whole: The study flagged 150 to 200 TCR beta chains as cytomegalovirus-associated. Rare sequences made up most TCRs, while some public TCRs were found in many donors. It was reportedly the case that the classifier diagnosed cytomegalovirus status with high specificity and sensitivity.

TCRdb's copy holds only in-frame clones and misses some; the assay was immunoSEQ multiplex PCR. The sample holds fewer than 90,000 clones, approximately 81% seen once. Specimen: PBMCs. The clonotype originates from a woman aged 18-29 years in good health and CMV-seropositive.

CDR3: CASSETGANEQFF. CDR3 nucleotide sequence: TGCGCCAGCAGTGAAACTGGGGCCAATGAGCAGTTCTTC. The chain employs TRBV10-1 and TRBJ2-1; D perhaps matches TRBD1 (5 bases). Germline CDR1 reads WNHNN; CDR2 reads SYGVQD (reference sequence). There are 13 residues in the CDR3. Trimming removed 3 bases from V and 6 bases from J, with 9 bases in between.